This T cell receptor beta chain originates from a study of cytomegalovirus exposure and HLA in healthy donors. Germline CDR1 reads SGHAT; CDR2 reads FQNNGV. This CDR3 comprises 13 residues. The V end lost 5 bases, the J end lost 3 bases, and 9 bases lay between the germline ends. Use of 60 Vbeta and 13 Jbeta primers characterized the PCR. TCRdb keeps only in-frame clones here, not all; method: immunoSEQ multiplex PCR. The listing contains 220,000 or so clones. The chain carries TRBV11-2 and TRBJ2-3; TRBD2 is a possible D gene (5 bases). The sample consisted of PBMCs. This sequence originates from a girl aged 2-10 years in good health and CMV-seropositive. CDR3 DNA sequence: TGTGCCAGCAGCGTTCCGGGGACAGATACGCAGTATTTT. Protein product: CASSVPGTDTQYF.